This TCR beta chain was captured in a study of blood T cell repertoires in COVID-19. Overall study: Sites in the United States, Italy and Spain provided acute and convalescent COVID-19 samples. Sources were T cells, B-cell-depleted T cells, or PBMCs; the material itself was cDNA or gDNA.

Recovered participants had two consecutive negative NP/OP PCR tests, healthcare professional clearance, or symptom resolution. In the source study's methods: Nucleated cell number was recorded as an estimate derived from reference gene primer amplification. TCRdb keeps only in-frame clones here, not all; method: immunoSEQ multiplex PCR. The DNA was the basis for D and trimming; V, J and clone size are from that table. The table records about 170,000 clones, around 80% of them present only once. Germline lookup yields CDR1 SGHTA and CDR2 FQGNSA. The junction had 7 bases not matched to a gene; V was cut back by 7 bases and J by 4 bases. The CDR3 runs to 14 residues.

The sequence was collected from a man aged 50-60 years who had recovered from COVID-19. The sample consisted of PBMCs or T cells enriched from blood (not recorded which). This sequence joins TRBV7-2 and TRBJ1-1; 9 bases are a match to TRBD1. CDR3 residues: CASNPTGGRTEAFF. Here the CDR3 DNA reads TGTGCCAGCAACCCGACAGGGGGACGCACTGAAGCTTTCTTT.